The 5 T cell receptor beta chains listed next were all sequenced from one sample in a study of T cells after yellow fever vaccination. TCRdb re-called the 5' RACE reads through MiXCR, storing one row per CDR3 protein. The sample includes hundreds of thousands of distinct CDR3 sequences, 20% to 25% seen only once; the top ten take roughly a sixth. The sample consisted of PBMCs, taken less than 25 days after the first yellow fever vaccination. These receptors were obtained from a man aged 18 to 29 who received the YFV17D yellow fever vaccine.

The chain is built from TRBV10-3 and TRBJ2-7; D may be TRBD2 (5 bases). Trimming removed 7 bases from V and 5 bases from J, with 12 bases in between. The CDR3 runs 12 residues. The germline V gene has CDR1 ENHRY and CDR2 SYGVKD. DNA of the CDR3: TGTGCCATCAAAATGGAGGCCCACGAGCAGTACTTC. As protein: CAIKMEAHEQYF.

This clonotype has just a few counts. J is TRBJ2-2 and V is TRBV4-1, with a tentative D call TRBD2 (5 bases). The CDR3 has 12 residues. V was cut by 3 bases and J by 7 bases, with 6 bases left in between. The germline CDR1 and CDR2 sequences are MGHRA and YSYEKL. The CDR3 region is CASSQRDGELFF. The CDR3 DNA follows: TGCGCCAGCAGCCAGAGGGACGGGGAGCTGTTTTTT.

This clonotype has a single count. The genes are TRBV29-1 and TRBJ2-7, with TRBD1 as a possible D gene (5 bases). The germline CDR1 and CDR2 sequences are SQVTM and ANQGSEA. Deletions cut 6 bases from V and 5 bases from J, with 14 bases between. CDR3 length: 12 residues. The DNA for the CDR3 is TGCAGCGTCGCTCAGGGTCCCCACGAGCAGTACTTC. Protein sequence: CSVAQGPHEQYF.

The chain combines TRBV4-2 with TRBJ2-5; TRBD2 matches at 12 bases. The germline gives CDR1 LGHNA, CDR2 YNFKEQ. The CDR3 length is 16 residues. The V segment lost 4 bases and the J segment 5 bases; nucleotides outside the gene matches: 8. The DNA for the CDR3 is TGTGCCAGCAGCCGGACTAGCGGGGAGCCGGGGGAGACCCAGTACTTC. It encodes CASSRTSGEPGETQYF.

The V call is TRBV9, the J call TRBJ1-3; D not resolved. The CDR3 is 17 amino acids. Trimming stripped 4 bases from V and 0 bases from J, with 17 bases between. The V gene's germline CDR1 is SGDLS and CDR2 YYNGEE. CDR3 bases: TGTGCCAGCAGCCTGCACCTGGGTACGACCTCTGGAAACACCATATATTTT. Translating gives CASSLHLGTTSGNTIYF.